This T cell receptor beta chain was recorded in a study of beta chain features in type 1 diabetes. Findings of the study overall: Shortening of TCRB CDR3s, moderate but significant, appeared in all four CD4+ subsets of Type 1 diabetes patients.

All sorted populations exceeded 95% purity. The isolated RNA, all of it, was reverse transcribed, so expressed TCRB transcripts were what got sequenced. Using immunoSEQ multiplex PCR, the repertoire was profiled, and TCRdb retains in-frame clones only, with some absent. There are 330,000 or so clones in the sample; about 20% occur only once, and approximately 0.041% lies in the top ten. This CDR3 contains 14 residues. CDR1 SGHRS and CDR2 YFSETQ come from the germline V gene. The V segment lost 4 bases and the J segment 4 bases; nucleotides outside the gene matches: 6. The table lists this clone with a few counts. What it binds is not known.

This TCR was recovered from a woman younger than 35 in good health. Sequencing was carried out using naive CD4+ T cells from blood. The chain couples TRBV5-1 to TRBJ1-1, with TRBD1 matching 8 bases. As DNA, the CDR3 is TGCGCCAGCAGCGTCGGACAGGGAATCACTGAAGCTTTCTTT. It specifies CASSVGQGITEAFF.